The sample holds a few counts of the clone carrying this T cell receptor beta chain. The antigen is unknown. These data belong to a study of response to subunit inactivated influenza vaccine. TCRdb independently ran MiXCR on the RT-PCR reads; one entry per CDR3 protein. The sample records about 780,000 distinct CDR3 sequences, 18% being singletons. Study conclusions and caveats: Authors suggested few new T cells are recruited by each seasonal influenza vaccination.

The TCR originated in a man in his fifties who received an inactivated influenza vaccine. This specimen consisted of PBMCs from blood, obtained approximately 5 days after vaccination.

CDR3 protein: CASSQDRRRLDARYEQYF. The CDR3 DNA sequence: TGTGCCAGCAGCCAAGATCGACGACGTCTAGACGCACGATACGAGCAGTACTTC. The chain employs TRBV14 and TRBJ2-7; D ambiguous. The germline CDR1 and CDR2 sequences are SGHDN and FVKESK. The germline V and J ends were trimmed by 0 bases and 4 bases, with 22 bases remaining between them. This CDR3 comprises 18 residues.